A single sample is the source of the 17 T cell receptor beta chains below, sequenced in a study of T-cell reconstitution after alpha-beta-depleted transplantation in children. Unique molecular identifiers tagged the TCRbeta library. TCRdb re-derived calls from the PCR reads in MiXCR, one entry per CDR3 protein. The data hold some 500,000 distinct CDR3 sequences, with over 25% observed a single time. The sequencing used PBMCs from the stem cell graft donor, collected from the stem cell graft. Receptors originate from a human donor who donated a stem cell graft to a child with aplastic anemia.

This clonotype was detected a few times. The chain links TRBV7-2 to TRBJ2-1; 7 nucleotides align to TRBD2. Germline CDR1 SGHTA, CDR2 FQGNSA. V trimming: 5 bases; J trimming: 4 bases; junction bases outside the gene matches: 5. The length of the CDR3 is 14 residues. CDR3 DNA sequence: TGTGCCAGCAGCCCCGGGACTACTTACAATGAGCAGTTCTTC. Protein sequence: CASSPGTTYNEQFF. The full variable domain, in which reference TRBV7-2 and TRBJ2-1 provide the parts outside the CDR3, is GAGVSQSPSNKVTEKGKDVELRCDPISGHTALYWYRQSLGQGLEFLIYFQGNSAPDKSGLPSDRFSAERTGGSVSTLTIQRTQQEDSAVYLCASSPGTTYNEQFFGPGTRLTVL.

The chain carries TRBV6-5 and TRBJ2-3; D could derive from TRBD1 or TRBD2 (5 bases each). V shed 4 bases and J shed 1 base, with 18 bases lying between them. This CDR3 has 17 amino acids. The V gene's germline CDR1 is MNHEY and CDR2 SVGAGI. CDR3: CASSLSSGLHGTDTQYF. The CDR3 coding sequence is TGTGCCAGCAGTTTAAGCTCGGGGCTCCATGGCACAGATACGCAGTATTTT.

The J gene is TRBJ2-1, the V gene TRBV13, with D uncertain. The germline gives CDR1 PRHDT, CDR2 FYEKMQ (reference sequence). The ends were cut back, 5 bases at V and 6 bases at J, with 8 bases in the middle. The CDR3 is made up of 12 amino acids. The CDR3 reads CASSPIANEQFF. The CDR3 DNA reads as TGTGCCAGCAGCCCGATCGCCAATGAGCAGTTCTTC.

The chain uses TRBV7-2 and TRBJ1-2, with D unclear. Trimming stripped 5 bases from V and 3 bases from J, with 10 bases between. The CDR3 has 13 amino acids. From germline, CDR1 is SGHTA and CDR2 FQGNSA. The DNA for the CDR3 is TGTGCCAGCAGCCCCGGGAGCCACTATGGCTACACCTTC. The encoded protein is CASSPGSHYGYTF.

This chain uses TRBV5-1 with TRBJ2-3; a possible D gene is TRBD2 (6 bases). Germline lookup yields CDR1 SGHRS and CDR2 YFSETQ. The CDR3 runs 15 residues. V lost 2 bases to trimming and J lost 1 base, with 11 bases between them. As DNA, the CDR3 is TGCGCCAGCAGCTTAAGGACTACCGGCACAGATACGCAGTATTTT. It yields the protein CASSLRTTGTDTQYF.

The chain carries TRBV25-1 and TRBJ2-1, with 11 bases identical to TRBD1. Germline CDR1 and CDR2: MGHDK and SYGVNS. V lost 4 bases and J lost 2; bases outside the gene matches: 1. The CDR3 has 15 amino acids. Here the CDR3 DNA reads TGTGCCAGCAGTGGGGGACAGGGGGCCTACAATGAGCAGTTCTTC. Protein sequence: CASSGGQGAYNEQFF.

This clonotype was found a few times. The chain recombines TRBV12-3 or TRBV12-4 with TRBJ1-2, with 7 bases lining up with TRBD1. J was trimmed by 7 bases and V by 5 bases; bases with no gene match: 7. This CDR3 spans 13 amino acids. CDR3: CASSPDRVVGYTF. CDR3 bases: TGTGCCAGCAGTCCAGACAGGGTGGTTGGCTACACCTTC.

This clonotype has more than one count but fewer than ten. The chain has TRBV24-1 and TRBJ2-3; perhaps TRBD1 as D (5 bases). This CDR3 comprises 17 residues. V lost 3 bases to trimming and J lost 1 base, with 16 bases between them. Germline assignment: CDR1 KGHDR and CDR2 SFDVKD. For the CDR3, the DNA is TGTGCCACCAGTGATACTGGACCAGGGCTGGGCACAGATACGCAGTATTTT. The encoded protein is CATSDTGPGLGTDTQYF.

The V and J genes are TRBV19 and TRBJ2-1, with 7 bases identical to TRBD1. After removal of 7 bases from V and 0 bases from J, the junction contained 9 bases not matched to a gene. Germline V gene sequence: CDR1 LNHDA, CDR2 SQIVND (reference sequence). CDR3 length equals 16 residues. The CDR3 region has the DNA TGTGCCAGTACCGATGACAGGGAGAGCTCCTACAATGAGCAGTTCTTC. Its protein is CASTDDRESSYNEQFF.

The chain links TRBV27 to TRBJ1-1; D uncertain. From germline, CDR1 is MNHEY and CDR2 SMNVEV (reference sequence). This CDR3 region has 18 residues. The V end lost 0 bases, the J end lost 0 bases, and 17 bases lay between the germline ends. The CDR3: CASSLSYSSLLLNTEAFF. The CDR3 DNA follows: TGTGCCAGCAGTTTATCGTACAGTTCCCTGTTGTTGAACACTGAAGCTTTCTTT.

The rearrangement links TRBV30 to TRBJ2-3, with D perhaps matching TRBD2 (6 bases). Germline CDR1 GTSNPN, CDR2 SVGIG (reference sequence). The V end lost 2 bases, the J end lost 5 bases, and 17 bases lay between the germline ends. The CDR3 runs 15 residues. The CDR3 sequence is CAWSPPSVAGDTQYF. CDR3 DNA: TGTGCCTGGAGTCCTCCTAGCGTGGCGGGAGATACGCAGTATTTT.

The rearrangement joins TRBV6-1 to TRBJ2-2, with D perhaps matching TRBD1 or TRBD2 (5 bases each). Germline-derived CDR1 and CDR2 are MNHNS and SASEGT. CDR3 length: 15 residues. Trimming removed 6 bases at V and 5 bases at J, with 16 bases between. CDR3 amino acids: CASSQPGTTTGELFF. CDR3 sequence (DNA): TGTGCCAGCAGCCAACCCGGGACGACTACCGGGGAGCTGTTTTTT.

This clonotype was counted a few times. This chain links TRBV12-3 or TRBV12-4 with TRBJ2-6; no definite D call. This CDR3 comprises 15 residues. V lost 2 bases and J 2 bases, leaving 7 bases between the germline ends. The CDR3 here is CASSLPQPGANVLTF. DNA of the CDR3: TGTGCCAGCAGTTTACCACAGCCTGGGGCCAACGTCCTGACTTTC.

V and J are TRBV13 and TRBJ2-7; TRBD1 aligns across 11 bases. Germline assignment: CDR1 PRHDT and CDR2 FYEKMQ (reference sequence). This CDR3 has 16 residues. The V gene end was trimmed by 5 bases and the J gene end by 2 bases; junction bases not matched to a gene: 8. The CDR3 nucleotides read TGTGCCAGCAGCCGTGGACAGGGGGCCTTTCCCTACGAGCAGTACGTC. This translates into CASSRGQGAFPYEQYV.

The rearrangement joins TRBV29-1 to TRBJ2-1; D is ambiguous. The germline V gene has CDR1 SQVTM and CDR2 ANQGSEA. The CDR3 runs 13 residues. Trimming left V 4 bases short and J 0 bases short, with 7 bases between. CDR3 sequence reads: CSVGPGSYNEQFF. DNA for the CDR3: TGCAGCGTTGGACCCGGCTCCTACAATGAGCAGTTCTTC.

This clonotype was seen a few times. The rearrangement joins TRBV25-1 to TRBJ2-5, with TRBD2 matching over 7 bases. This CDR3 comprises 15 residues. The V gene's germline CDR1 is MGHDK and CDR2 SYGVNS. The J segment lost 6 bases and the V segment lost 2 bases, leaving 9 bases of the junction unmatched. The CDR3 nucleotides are TGTGCCAGCAGTGAAATCATGACTAGCAGGAAGACCCAGTACTTC. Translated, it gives CASSEIMTSRKTQYF.

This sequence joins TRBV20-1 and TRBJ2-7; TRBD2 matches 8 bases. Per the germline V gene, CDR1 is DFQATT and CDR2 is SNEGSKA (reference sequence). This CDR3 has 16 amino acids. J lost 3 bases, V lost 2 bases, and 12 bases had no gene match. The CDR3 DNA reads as TGCAGTGCTAGACCTCAGGCGGGGGGCCCCGGCTACGAGCAGTACGTC. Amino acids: CSARPQAGGPGYEQYV.